This TCR beta chain appears in the sequencing data of a study of blood T cell repertoires in COVID-19. About the study: COVID-19 samples, acute and convalescent, were from the United States, Italy and Spain.

This clone is a singleton in its sample. Per germline, CDR1 LGHDT and CDR2 YNNKEL (reference sequence). Trimming pared 4 bases from V and 0 bases from J, leaving 12 bases between. CDR3 length: 15 residues. Measured with immunoSEQ multiplex PCR; TCRdb has only the in-frame clones, and not every one. The table lists 250,000 to 350,000 clones, around 90% of them singletons. This TCR derives from a woman aged 50 to 65 who had recovered from COVID-19. The V and J genes are TRBV3-1 (or the pseudogene TRBV3-2) and TRBJ1-2; no clear D gene. The sample comprised peripheral blood. CDR3 nucleotides: TGTGCCAGCAGCCCGGGTGGATCCTCTAACTATGGCTACACCTTC. The encoded protein is CASSPGGSSNYGYTF.